This entry concerns a single T cell receptor beta chain. The sample is drawn from a study of T cells in Graves' hyperthyroidism and ophthalmopathy. Using RNA transcripts as the source, TCR beta CDR3 regions were amplified. A set of HTBI primers served as the primers for a first-round RT-PCR of the TCR CDR3. TCRdb recomputed calls from the multiplex PCR reads with MiXCR, one row per CDR3 protein. The sample lists just under 750,000 distinct CDR3 sequences; about 35% were seen once. Not enrolled were patients with uncontrolled infection, other autoimmune disease, pregnancy or lactation. The specimen was blood. The TCR originated in a woman between 40 and 55 years old with Graves' hyperthyroidism.

CDR3 sequence (DNA): TGTGCCAGCAGCTTAGCGGGAATCCTACTTGAGGCTGAAGCTTTCTTT. Amino acids: CASSLAGILLEAEAFF. The chain recombines TRBV7-9 with TRBJ1-1, with unresolved D. CDR1 and CDR2 from the germline V gene are SEHNR and FQNEAQ (reference sequence). The CDR3 covers 16 residues. V dropped 0 bases and J dropped 6 bases, with 17 bases sitting between them.